These 27 T cell receptor beta chains were all obtained from the same sample, sequenced in a study of shared clonotypes between healthy human individuals. Terminally differentiated effector memory CD45RA+ cells were excluded from the naive CD8 cells, which were CD45RO-negative and positively selected for CCR7. Assay: immunoSEQ multiplex PCR; the TCRdb copy retains only in-frame clones and omits some. The sample has around 2.1 million clones, 85% to 95% seen once; the top ten hold 1.5% to 2%. Material: naive CD8+ T cells from PBMCs. The receptors stem from a man aged 18 to 29 in good health. Some clones in this sample may be carry-over from other donors' samples.

This chain uses TRBV7-2 with TRBJ2-7, with a weak D call TRBD1 (5 bases). This CDR3 is built from 14 residues. The germline V gene encodes CDR1 SGHTA and CDR2 FQGNSA. The V and J ends lost 3 bases and 0 bases respectively, with 9 bases between them. Here the CDR3 DNA reads TGTGCCAGCAGCTTGGTAGACAGCTCCTACGAGCAGTACTTC. Translated, it gives CASSLVDSSYEQYF.

This chain links TRBV7-2 with TRBJ2-1; D gene uncertain. The V gene lost 4 bases and the J gene lost 5 bases, with 15 bases spanning the gap. Germline CDR1 is SGHTA and CDR2 is FQGNSA. There are 15 residues in the CDR3. CDR3 bases: TGTGCCAGCAGCTCTCGCGGTGGCCCGAACAATGAGCAGTTCTTC. It is translated as CASSSRGGPNNEQFF.

Note on this clone: The same CDR3 also results from other DNA sequences found in this sample. This chain uses TRBV9 with TRBJ2-5; D possibly corresponds to TRBD2 (6 bases). CDR1 is SGDLS, CDR2 YYNGEE, per germline. V was shortened by 0 bases and J by 2 bases, with 8 bases between the two germline ends. The CDR3 extends over 14 amino acids. The CDR3 bases are TGTGCCAGCAGCGTAGCGGGAGTGCAAGAGACCCAGTACTTC. This sequence encodes CASSVAGVQETQYF. The full variable domain, in which reference TRBV9 and TRBJ2-5 provide the parts outside the CDR3, is DSGVTQTPKHLITATGQRVTLRCSPRSGDLSVYWYQQSLDQGLQFLIQYYNGEERAKGNILERFSAQQFPDLHSELNLSSLELGDSALYFCASSVAGVQETQYFGPGTRLLVL.

The sample holds one count of this clone. This sequence joins TRBV11-2 and TRBJ2-7; perhaps TRBD2 as D (5 bases). The ends were cut back, 0 bases at V and 2 bases at J, with 14 bases in the middle. The germline CDR1 and CDR2 sequences are SGHAT and FQNNGV. The CDR3 is 16 residues long. The CDR3 sequence: CASSLERRGLAYEQYF. For the CDR3, the DNA is TGTGCCAGCAGCTTAGAGAGACGCGGACTCGCCTACGAGCAGTACTTC.

The rearrangement joins TRBV11-2 to TRBJ2-7, with 9 bases aligning to TRBD1. The CDR3 spans 15 residues. Germline CDR1 is SGHAT and CDR2 is FQNNGV. With V trimmed by 0 bases and J by 2 bases, 2 bases remained unmatched. The CDR3 is CASSLEGQGTYEQYF. CDR3 bases: TGTGCCAGCAGCTTAGAGGGACAGGGAACCTACGAGCAGTACTTC. Filled out from reference TRBV11-2 and TRBJ2-7, the complete variable domain reads EAGVAQSPRYKIIEKRQSVAFWCNPISGHATLYWYQQILGQGPKLLIQFQNNGVVDDSQLPKDRFSAERLKGVDSTLKIQPAKLEDSAVYLCASSLEGQGTYEQYFGPGTRLTVT.

Details on this clone: The same CDR3 arises from other DNA sequences in this sample as well. The chain joins TRBV19 to TRBJ2-2, with D unclear. Deletions cut 6 bases from V and 0 bases from J, with 2 bases between. Germline V lookup: CDR1 LNHDA, CDR2 SQIVND (reference sequence). The CDR3 spans 12 residues. CDR3 nucleotide sequence: TGTGCCAGTAGGGCGAACACCGGGGAGCTGTTTTTT. This codes for CASRANTGELFF.

This chain links TRBV28 with TRBJ1-3, with TRBD1 matching 7 bases. This CDR3 spans 15 amino acids. V was pared by 5 bases and J by 0 bases, with 4 bases of the junction left unmatched. Per germline, CDR1 MDHEN and CDR2 SYDVKM. Here the CDR3 DNA reads TGTGCCAGCAGTCCGAACAGGGGCTCTGGAAACACCATATATTTT. It is translated as CASSPNRGSGNTIYF. The full variable domain, in which reference TRBV28 and TRBJ1-3 provide the parts outside the CDR3, is DVKVTQSSRYLVKRTGEKVFLECVQDMDHENMFWYRQDPGLGLRLIYFSYDVKMKEKGDIPEGYSVSREKKERFSLILESASTNQTSMYLCASSPNRGSGNTIYFGEGSWLTVV.

J is TRBJ2-7 and V is TRBV18, with 8 bases fitting TRBD2. The CDR3 is 14 amino acids. CDR1 KGHSH and CDR2 LQKENI come from the germline V gene. V lost 3 bases, J lost 5 bases, and 6 bases stayed unmatched. CDR3 sequence (DNA): TGTGCCAGCTCACCCTCGACTAGCGTAGACGAGCAGTACTTC. Protein sequence: CASSPSTSVDEQYF.

This sequence joins TRBV11-1 and TRBJ2-7; a possible D gene is TRBD2 (5 bases). V was cut by 1 base and J by 2 bases, with 9 bases left in between. This CDR3 is 14 amino acids long. Looked up from germline, CDR1 is SGHAT and CDR2 is FQDESV (reference sequence). CDR3 loop: CASSLGGVTYEQYF. For the CDR3, the DNA is TGTGCCAGCAGCTTAGGGGGAGTAACCTACGAGCAGTACTTC.

V gene TRBV10-3 combines with J gene TRBJ2-2; D is perhaps TRBD1 (7 bases). V was pared by 6 bases and J by 4 bases, with 15 bases between. Germline CDR1 and CDR2: ENHRY and SYGVKD. CDR3 length: 15 residues. CDR3 sequence reads: CAISEDREVTGELFF. In nucleotides, the CDR3 is TGTGCCATCAGCGAAGACAGGGAGGTCACCGGGGAGCTGTTTTTT.

The V call is TRBV29-1, the J call TRBJ2-5, with D hard to call. CDR3 length: 15 residues. V was pared by 2 bases and J by 1 base, with 14 bases between. Germline-derived CDR1 and CDR2 are SQVTM and ANQGSEA. The CDR3: CSVERAAVSQETQYF. DNA for the CDR3: TGCAGCGTTGAACGGGCGGCCGTAAGCCAAGAGACCCAGTACTTC. The full variable domain, its missing parts supplied by reference TRBV29-1 and TRBJ2-5, is SAVISQKPSRDICQRGTSLTIQCQVDSQVTMMFWYRQQPGQSLTLIATANQGSEATYESGFVIDKFPISRPNLTFSTLTVSNMSPEDSSIYLCSVERAAVSQETQYFGPGTRLLVL.

The chain employs TRBV7-3 and TRBJ1-4; 8 bases are a match to TRBD1. Germline loops: CDR1 SGHTA, CDR2 FQGTGA. J was trimmed by 7 bases and V by 2 bases; bases with no gene match: 12. The CDR3 covers 17 residues. The CDR3 reads CASSLVPAGTGAEKLFF. The CDR3 DNA is TGTGCCAGCAGCTTAGTACCTGCCGGGACAGGCGCTGAAAAACTGTTTTTT.

The chain is built from TRBV12-2 and TRBJ1-4. TRBV12-2 is shown as a pseudogene. The CDR3 extends over 14 amino acids. The CDR3 region has the DNA TGTGCAAGTCGCCCCCGTGCCCATAATGAAAAACTGTTTTTT. Its translation is CASRPRAHNEKLFF.

This sequence joins TRBV6-5 and TRBJ1-1; D gene ambiguous. V lost 0 bases, J lost 6 bases, and 8 bases lay in between. CDR1 and CDR2 (germline): MNHEY, SVGAGI. The length of the CDR3 is 13 residues. The CDR3 loop is CASSYSDGSEAFF. The DNA for the CDR3 is TGTGCCAGCAGTTACTCGGACGGATCTGAAGCTTTCTTT.

The chain is built from TRBV27 and TRBJ1-1; 12 bases agree with TRBD1. The V and J ends lost 6 bases and 2 bases, in that order; junction bases with no gene match: 7. Looked up from germline, CDR1 is MNHEY and CDR2 is SMNVEV (reference sequence). This CDR3 spans 16 amino acids. Written as DNA, the CDR3 is TGTGCCAGCAGCCCGGGACAGGGGGCGGGAAACACTGAAGCTTTCTTT. Protein sequence: CASSPGQGAGNTEAFF.

V gene TRBV25-1 combines with J gene TRBJ2-7; TRBD2 agrees at 9 bases. The ends lost 8 bases at V and 3 bases at J; junction bases unmatched: 8. Germline CDR1 reads MGHDK; CDR2 reads SYGVNS. CDR3 length: 14 residues. In DNA form, the CDR3 reads TGTGCCAGCGGGAATAGCGGGAGATTCTACGAGCAGTACTTC. Protein: CASGNSGRFYEQYF.

V and J are TRBV11-2 and TRBJ2-1; TRBD1 matches 10 bases. This CDR3 is 16 amino acids long. The trim removed 5 bases at V and 7 bases at J, leaving 11 bases unmatched. Per the germline V gene, CDR1 is SGHAT and CDR2 is FQNNGV. In DNA form, the CDR3 reads TGTGCCAGCAGCGTCTGGGACAGGGGATCTCATAATGAGCAGTTCTTC. Protein product: CASSVWDRGSHNEQFF. The variable domain in full, with the rest retrieved from reference TRBV11-2 and TRBJ2-1, is EAGVAQSPRYKIIEKRQSVAFWCNPISGHATLYWYQQILGQGPKLLIQFQNNGVVDDSQLPKDRFSAERLKGVDSTLKIQPAKLEDSAVYLCASSVWDRGSHNEQFFGPGTRLTVL.

This clone was counted once. The chain combines TRBV16 with TRBJ2-7; tentative D call: TRBD2 (7 bases). This CDR3 has 14 amino acids. The germline V gene has CDR1 KGHSY and CDR2 FQNENV. V was trimmed by 3 bases and J by 5 bases, leaving 14 bases between them. In DNA, the CDR3 is TGTGCCAGCAGCCACCCGGGGGGCATGCACGAGCAGTACTTC. The encoded protein is CASSHPGGMHEQYF.

The V gene is TRBV27, the J gene TRBJ1-2; 7 nucleotides agree with TRBD1. Germline assignment: CDR1 MNHEY and CDR2 SMNVEV (reference sequence). The CDR3 is 14 amino acids. Trimming removed 4 bases from V and 8 bases from J; junction bases left unmatched: 10. The CDR3 protein is CASSWSGTQGGYTF. CDR3 in DNA: TGTGCCAGCAGTTGGTCCGGGACACAGGGGGGCTACACCTTC.

This chain joins TRBV7-9 and TRBJ2-5, with TRBD2 matching 13 bases. The V and J ends lost 1 base and 2 bases, in that order; junction bases with no gene match: 4. The CDR3 runs 17 residues. Germline V CDR1 and CDR2: SEHNR, FQNEAQ (reference sequence). CDR3 loop: CASSLGLAGGTQETQYF. CDR3 bases: TGTGCCAGCAGCTTAGGACTAGCGGGAGGTACTCAAGAGACCCAGTACTTC.

The chain carries TRBV19 and TRBJ2-7; tentatively, D is TRBD1 or TRBD2 (5 bases each). Trimming removed 1 base from V and 6 bases from J, with 19 bases in between. This CDR3 is built from 16 residues. The V gene's germline CDR1 is LNHDA and CDR2 SQIVND (reference sequence). CDR3: CASSIGRGRGLTEQYF. In DNA, the CDR3 is TGTGCCAGTAGTATAGGACGGGGCCGAGGACTCACCGAGCAGTACTTC.

The rearrangement uses TRBV4-1 and TRBJ2-1; 9 bases map to TRBD2. The CDR3 loop spans 17 amino acids. CDR1 and CDR2 from the germline V gene are MGHRA and YSYEKL. V dropped 0 bases and J dropped 3; count of bases not matched to a gene: 6. CDR3 loop: CASSQEGSGGFYNEQFF. CDR3 DNA: TGCGCCAGCAGCCAAGAAGGTAGCGGGGGTTTCTACAATGAGCAGTTCTTC.

The chain combines TRBV28 with TRBJ2-6; maybe TRBD2 (5 bases). V was cut by 2 bases and J by 3 bases, with 8 bases left in between. Germline V gene data show CDR1 as MDHEN and CDR2 as SYDVKM. This CDR3 is 15 amino acids long. CDR3 loop: CASSLEGGGANVLTF. CDR3 DNA: TGTGCCAGCAGTTTAGAGGGCGGTGGGGCCAACGTCCTGACTTTC.

The genes are TRBV2 and TRBJ2-2, with 7 bases matching TRBD1. There are 15 residues in the CDR3. Germline V lookup: CDR1 SNHLY, CDR2 FYNNEI. V was clipped by 7 bases and J by 6 bases; unmatched bases: 11. CDR3 sequence: CASIDRALIPGELFF. The CDR3 nucleotides are TGTGCCAGCATAGACAGGGCCCTGATACCCGGGGAGCTGTTTTTT.

The chain is built from TRBV7-9 and TRBJ2-3, with 9 bases aligning to TRBD1. J was trimmed by 4 bases and V by 4 bases; bases with no gene match: 12. The CDR3 sequence is 17 residues long. Germline CDR1 and CDR2: SEHNR and FQNEAQ (reference sequence). Here the CDR3 DNA reads TGTGCCAGCAGCTCACCCACCTACGGGACAGGGTCAGATACGCAGTATTTT. Its translation: CASSSPTYGTGSDTQYF. The variable domain in full, with the rest retrieved from reference TRBV7-9 and TRBJ2-3, is DTGVSQNPRHKITKRGQNVTFRCDPISEHNRLYWYRQTLGQGPEFLTYFQNEAQLEKSRLLSDRFSAERPKGSFSTLEIQRTEQGDSAMYLCASSSPTYGTGSDTQYFGPGTRLTVL.

This clone showed up just a few times. The CDR3 DNA sequence: TGCGCCAGCAGCCAAGCATACAGCTACACTGAAGCTTTCTTT. Its protein is CASSQAYSYTEAFF. V usage is TRBV4-1 and J usage is TRBJ1-1; D is uncertain. V dropped 1 base and J dropped 3 bases, with 9 bases sitting between them. Germline V gene lookup returns CDR1 MGHRA and CDR2 YSYEKL. This CDR3 comprises 14 residues.

This clone has a single count. V gene TRBV27 combines with J gene TRBJ2-7; a possible D gene is TRBD1 (6 bases). CDR3 length equals 14 residues. V shed 7 bases and J shed 6 bases, with 19 bases lying between them. Germline assignment: CDR1 MNHEY and CDR2 SMNVEV (reference sequence). CDR3 sequence: CASTHGGSGREQYF. CDR3 in DNA: TGTGCCAGCACCCATGGGGGCTCGGGTCGCGAGCAGTACTTC.